This passage covers 17 T cell receptor beta chains from one sample sequenced in a study of neurological immune-mediated disorders. Each CDR3 protein is one row after TCRdb ran MiXCR on the 5' RACE reads. The table shows more than 50,000 distinct CDR3 sequences, with more than 7% occurring only once. Time point defined: longitudinal time-point 3. The sample comprised PBMCs. The receptors shown here come from a woman aged 40 to 55 in good health.

This clonotype was observed at least ten times. The CDR3 is CASSFQYF. In nucleotides, the CDR3 is TGTGCCAGCAGCTTCCAGTACTTC. This rearrangement joins TRBV5-8 to TRBJ2-4; D call uncertain. The CDR3 has 8 residues. V was trimmed by 2 bases and J by 13 bases, leaving 1 base between them. Germline V gives CDR1 SGHTS, CDR2 YDEGEE.

This clonotype was seen ten or more times. This sequence joins TRBV6-2 or TRBV6-3 and TRBJ2-3; D unclear. The germline V gene has CDR1 MNHEY and CDR2 SVGEGT. V was clipped by 2 bases and J by 6 bases, with 6 bases between them. The CDR3 is 12 residues long. The CDR3 spells CASSYSPDTQYF. CDR3 bases: TGTGCCAGCAGTTACAGCCCCGATACGCAGTATTTT.

This clonotype showed up many times. The chain recombines TRBV10-3 with TRBJ1-5; D perhaps matches TRBD1 (5 bases). CDR1 is ENHRY and CDR2 is SYGVKD in the germline V gene. The CDR3 is 13 residues long. V shed 1 base and J shed 5 bases, with 6 bases lying between them. CDR3 DNA sequence: TGTGCCATCAGTGAGTGGGGGGATCAGCCCCAGCATTTT. It is translated as CAISEWGDQPQHF.

This clonotype has at least ten counts. The rearrangement joins TRBV20-1 to TRBJ1-1; D is possibly TRBD1 (5 bases). CDR3 length: 14 residues. CDR1 is DFQATT, CDR2 SNEGSKA, per germline (reference sequence). V lost 6 bases, J lost 4 bases, and 18 bases lay in between. This chain's CDR3 is CSAYYERDGTEAFF. In nucleotides, the CDR3 is TGCAGTGCCTATTACGAGCGGGACGGCACTGAAGCTTTCTTT.

This clonotype was picked up many times. The rearrangement links TRBV4-2 to TRBJ2-3; D might be TRBD2 (6 bases). CDR1 and CDR2 from the germline V gene are LGHNA and YNFKEQ. The CDR3 contains 15 residues. V was trimmed by 0 bases and J by 3 bases, leaving 10 bases between them. The CDR3 bases are TGTGCCAGCAGCCAAGAAAGGCTAGCGACAGATACGCAGTATTTT. It codes for CASSQERLATDTQYF.

This clonotype was detected ten times or more. The chain joins TRBV3-1 to TRBJ2-7; 7 bases map to TRBD2. The CDR3 loop spans 14 amino acids. Looked up from germline, CDR1 is LGHDT and CDR2 is YNNKEL (reference sequence). The J segment lost 3 bases and the V segment lost 5 bases, leaving 7 bases of the junction unmatched. The CDR3 DNA reads as TGTGCCAGCAGCTTAATAGCGGGTGACTACGAGCAGTACTTC. This encodes CASSLIAGDYEQYF.

This chain joins TRBV11-2 and TRBJ2-1, with TRBD1 matching 7 bases. Germline CDR1 reads SGHAT; CDR2 reads FQNNGV. The CDR3 is 15 residues long. Losses at the gene ends were 3 bases for V and 8 bases for J; bases not matched to a gene: 10. The CDR3 is CASSFDRVGRDEQFF. As DNA, the CDR3 is TGTGCCAGCAGCTTCGACAGGGTCGGGCGTGATGAGCAGTTCTTC.

This clonotype was detected ten times or more. V and J are TRBV7-8 and TRBJ2-5; D not resolved. The germline gives CDR1 SGHVS, CDR2 FQNEAQ. V dropped 5 bases and J dropped 1 base, with 11 bases sitting between them. There are 14 residues in the CDR3. The CDR3 coding sequence is TGTGCCAGCAGCCCTGGGCCGGGCCAAGAGACCCAGTACTTC. Its translation is CASSPGPGQETQYF. Full variable domain (rest looked up from reference TRBV7-8 and TRBJ2-5): GAGVSQSPRYKVAKRGQDVALRCDPISGHVSLFWYQQALGQGPEFLTYFQNEAQLDKSGLPSDRFFAERPEGSVSTLKIQRTQQEDSAVYLCASSPGPGQETQYFGPGTRLLVL.

This clonotype has a handful of counts. The DNA of the CDR3 is TGTGCCAGCAGCTTAGAGGCAGTCCTCAATCAGCCCCAGCATTTT. This translates into CASSLEAVLNQPQHF. This chain joins TRBV7-2 and TRBJ1-5; D remains ambiguous. The CDR3 loop spans 15 amino acids. V lost 1 base, J lost 3 bases, and 10 bases lay in between. Germline CDR1 reads SGHTA; CDR2 reads FQGNSA.

This clonotype has a count of ten or more. CDR3 nucleotide sequence: TGTGCCAGCAGCCCGCCCGGGCCTGTCGGGAACGAGCAGTACTTC. Protein: CASSPPGPVGNEQYF. This chain joins TRBV14 and TRBJ2-7; D is perhaps TRBD2 (5 bases). The CDR3 runs 15 residues. Germline CDR1 and CDR2: SGHDN and FVKESK. With 4 bases removed from V and 5 bases from J, the gap between germline ends came to 18 bases.

This clonotype was observed many times. The CDR3 DNA reads TGTGCCACCAGCAGACAGTGGCGCGAGCAGTTCTTC. Protein: CATSRQWREQFF. The rearrangement uses TRBV15 and TRBJ2-1, with no clear D. The ends were cut back, 2 bases at V and 10 bases at J, with 9 bases in the middle. The CDR3 spans 12 residues. Germline lookup yields CDR1 LNHNV and CDR2 YYDKDF (reference sequence).

Notes on this clonotype: A single base separates this from a much larger clone, so it may be a read error. The chain carries TRBV3-1 and TRBJ2-5; the match to TRBD1 covers 9 bases. CDR1 is LGHDT and CDR2 is YNNKEL in the germline V gene (reference sequence). V gave up 7 bases and J gave up 4 bases; unmatched junction bases: 10. The CDR3 spans 15 residues. CDR3 region: CASNQRTGAAETQYF. In nucleotides, the CDR3 is TGTGCCAGCAACCAGAGGACAGGGGCGGCAGAGACCCAGTACTTC.

This clonotype showed up many times. The J gene is TRBJ1-4, the V gene TRBV20-1; the D is unclear. The V gene's germline CDR1 is DFQATT and CDR2 SNEGSKA (reference sequence). CDR3 length: 13 amino acids. V gave up 7 bases and J gave up 3 bases, with 12 bases separating them. This chain's CDR3 is CSVGPGPNEKLFF. The CDR3 DNA reads TGCAGTGTAGGACCCGGGCCTAATGAAAAACTGTTTTTT.

The sample holds many counts of this clonotype. The chain uses TRBV20-1 and TRBJ1-1; 8 nucleotides line up with TRBD1. V shed 6 bases and J 2 bases; nucleotides not matched to a gene: 8. This CDR3 contains 14 residues. Looked up from germline, CDR1 is DFQATT and CDR2 is SNEGSKA (reference sequence). CDR3 sequence (DNA): TGCAGTGCACCCGAGGACAGGGCCAACACTGAAGCTTTCTTT. It codes for CSAPEDRANTEAFF.

Concerning this clonotype itself: A junction end diverges from the germline sequence, so it may reflect a read error. This sequence joins TRBV30 and TRBJ2-7, with D possibly TRBD2 on 6 matching bases. CDR1 is GTSNPN and CDR2 is SVGIG in the germline V gene (reference sequence). The CDR3 has 13 residues. The CDR3 region is CVWSGGSIHEQYF. In DNA form, the CDR3 reads TGTGTCTGGAGTGGGGGGTCAATCCACGAGCAGTACTTC.

The chain has TRBV7-2 and TRBJ2-1; D is uncertain. The germline gives CDR1 SGHTA, CDR2 FQGNSA. V lost 5 bases, J lost 8 bases, and 13 bases lay in between. The CDR3 is 13 residues long. The CDR3 DNA is TGTGCCAGCAGCCCCCCTAGTTTCCATGAGCAGTTCTTC. Translating it yields CASSPPSFHEQFF.

Ten or more counts support this clonotype. This rearrangement joins TRBV6-2 or TRBV6-3 to TRBJ2-1; a weak D match, TRBD1 (6 bases). Germline V CDR1 and CDR2: MNHEY, SVGEGT. V lost 7 bases to trimming and J lost 1 base, with 14 bases between them. CDR3 length: 15 residues. The CDR3 loop reads CASNVRGLSYNEQFF. The CDR3 DNA sequence: TGTGCCAGCAACGTCAGGGGTCTATCCTACAATGAGCAGTTCTTC.